This T cell receptor beta chain came from a study of T cell repertoires in cytomegalovirus infection. The wider study: Recently identified HLA-C-restricted CMV epitopes were among the peptides used. Public TCR beta signatures were indicative of both CMV infection and a matching HLA type.

TCRdb itself ran the reads through MiXCR, one entry per CDR3 protein. The data hold hundreds of thousands of distinct CDR3 sequences, with 42% observed a single time. Of note for this clonotype: The antigen is not known.

The V gene lost 6 bases and the J gene lost 1 base, with 30 bases spanning the gap. This CDR3 comprises 20 residues. The TCR was taken from a human donor in good health (CMV status not recorded). Some clones in this sample may be carry-over from other donors' samples. The source material was cultured PBMCs, sampled from culture after CMV antigen stimulation. The rearrangement joins TRBV12-3 or TRBV12-4 to TRBJ1-1, with D perhaps TRBD1 (5 bases). In nucleotides, the CDR3 is TGTGCCAGCAGCGAAACTTTAAGACGGCAGGGTAATTTTTGGAACACTGAAGCTTTCTTT. It yields the protein CASSETLRRQGNFWNTEAFF.